Below are 23 T cell receptor beta chains sequenced from a single sample in a study of blood T cell repertoires in COVID-19. Measured with immunoSEQ multiplex PCR; TCRdb has only the in-frame clones, and not every one. The table has roughly 390,000 clones, about 85% seen once; the top ten hold under 4%. The sample comprised peripheral blood. These receptors were collected from a woman aged 18-30 years with acute or convalescent COVID-19.

The V gene is TRBV12-3 or TRBV12-4, the J gene TRBJ1-2; 7 nucleotides line up with TRBD1. The trim removed 6 bases at V and 8 bases at J, leaving 6 bases unmatched. This CDR3 has 12 amino acids. CDR3 nucleotides: TGTGCCAGCAGACAAAACAGGGGCGGCTACACCTTC. The encoded protein is CASRQNRGGYTF.

CDR3 nucleotide sequence: TGTGCCAGCAGTTCAAACACGGGACAGGGGGCCAGCTATGGCTACACCTTC. It specifies CASSSNTGQGASYGYTF. The gene calls are TRBV27 and TRBJ1-2, with 12 bases fitting TRBD1. The CDR3 totals 17 residues. The V segment lost 4 bases and the J segment 4 bases; nucleotides outside the gene matches: 10. Germline CDR1 MNHEY, CDR2 SMNVEV (reference sequence).

The chain couples TRBV28 to TRBJ2-5; D gene uncertain. This CDR3 has 15 amino acids. V lost 2 bases and J lost 2, with 12 bases in between. Germline-derived CDR1 and CDR2 are MDHEN and SYDVKM. For the CDR3, the DNA is TGTGCCAGCAGTTTAAATGGTAACTTTCAAGAGACCCAGTACTTC. This gives the protein CASSLNGNFQETQYF.

This clone was counted only a few times. The chain couples TRBV2 to TRBJ1-1; 7 nucleotides line up with TRBD1. In germline, CDR1 is SNHLY, CDR2 FYNNEI. J lost 1 base, V lost 3 bases, and 11 bases had no gene match. The length of the CDR3 is 17 residues. CDR3 region: CASSDPTGAMKNTEAFF. The DNA of the CDR3 is TGTGCCAGCAGTGACCCCACAGGGGCGATGAAGAACACTGAAGCTTTCTTT.

V is TRBV5-6 and J is TRBJ1-1; maybe TRBD1 (5 bases). The CDR3 consists of 14 residues. Trimming shortened V by 4 bases and J by 3 bases, and 13 bases separated the two germline ends. The V gene's germline CDR1 is SGHDT and CDR2 YYEEEE. The CDR3 DNA reads TGTGCCAGCAGCCGGGGGGTCCGGGACACTGAAGCTTTCTTT. As protein: CASSRGVRDTEAFF.

This chain links TRBV19 with TRBJ2-7; 10 bases fit TRBD2. Germline loops: CDR1 LNHDA, CDR2 SQIVND (reference sequence). The V segment lost 4 bases and the J segment 3 bases; nucleotides outside the gene matches: 6. The CDR3 consists of 15 residues. This CDR3 is CASSTQAGGVYEQYF. The CDR3 nucleotides read TGTGCCAGTAGTACCCAAGCGGGAGGGGTCTACGAGCAGTACTTC.

The chain recombines TRBV27 with TRBJ2-7; 7 nucleotides match TRBD2. Germline CDR1 is MNHEY and CDR2 is SMNVEV (reference sequence). V lost 0 bases, J lost 2 bases, and 7 bases stayed unmatched. The CDR3 is made up of 16 amino acids. CDR3 coding DNA: TGTGCCAGCAGTTTATCCTCTGGGAGGGCCACCTACGAGCAGTACTTC. Translating gives CASSLSSGRATYEQYF.

The rearrangement links TRBV14 to TRBJ1-2; 12 nucleotides line up with TRBD1. The germline CDR1 and CDR2 sequences are SGHDN and FVKESK. Trimming at V came to 1 base and at J to 7 bases, leaving 10 bases not matched to a gene. The CDR3 sequence is 17 residues long. CDR3: CASSQGGTGGRGIGYTF. The CDR3 nucleotides are TGTGCCAGCAGCCAAGGAGGGACAGGGGGCCGAGGTATTGGCTACACCTTC.

V usage is TRBV28 and J usage is TRBJ2-5; TRBD1 matches 7 bases. After removal of 2 bases from V and 9 bases from J, the junction contained 15 bases not matched to a gene. The CDR3 is 16 amino acids. Per the germline V gene, CDR1 is MDHEN and CDR2 is SYDVKM. CDR3: CASSLTRDSVLKAQYF. In DNA, the CDR3 is TGTGCCAGCAGTTTAACCCGGGACAGTGTTCTTAAGGCCCAGTACTTC.

In this sample, this clone turned up once. This rearrangement joins TRBV28 to TRBJ2-7, with D unresolved. With 6 bases removed from V and 2 bases from J, the gap between germline ends came to 14 bases. The CDR3 runs 14 residues. CDR1 is MDHEN, CDR2 SYDVKM, per germline. The CDR3 DNA reads TGTGCCAGCAGACCGAGGCCCCGTCCCTACGAGCAGTACTTC. As protein: CASRPRPRPYEQYF. The whole variable domain, filled in from reference TRBV28 and TRBJ2-7, reads DVKVTQSSRYLVKRTGEKVFLECVQDMDHENMFWYRQDPGLGLRLIYFSYDVKMKEKGDIPEGYSVSREKKERFSLILESASTNQTSMYLCASRPRPRPYEQYFGPGTRLTVT.

V gene TRBV28 combines with J gene TRBJ1-6; 10 bases fit TRBD1. The CDR3 length is 16 residues. The germline gives CDR1 MDHEN, CDR2 SYDVKM. The J segment lost 9 bases and the V segment lost 0 bases, leaving 5 bases of the junction unmatched. The DNA for the CDR3 is TGTGCCAGCAGTTTATGGGGACAGGGGAAAAGTTCACCCCTCCACTTT. This translates into CASSLWGQGKSSPLHF.

J is TRBJ1-5 and V is TRBV6-5, with D unresolved. The CDR3 runs to 13 residues. Trimming shortened V by 4 bases and J by 9 bases, and 13 bases separated the two germline ends. The germline gives CDR1 MNHEY, CDR2 SVGAGI. The CDR3 spells CASSSQSYGPQHF. DNA for the CDR3: TGTGCCAGCAGTTCCCAATCCTATGGGCCCCAGCATTTT.

The rearrangement links TRBV29-1 to TRBJ1-5; D is ambiguous. Germline V gives CDR1 SQVTM, CDR2 ANQGSEA. The germline V and J ends were trimmed by 1 base and 0 bases, with 10 bases remaining between them. The CDR3 has 15 residues. As DNA, the CDR3 is TGCAGCGTTGAAGGTACAGAGAATAGCAATCAGCCCCAGCATTTT. Translating gives CSVEGTENSNQPQHF.

The chain joins TRBV5-4 to TRBJ2-6; D ambiguous. V was clipped by 1 base and J by 0 bases, with 8 bases between them. This CDR3 spans 16 amino acids. Germline V gene sequence: CDR1 SGHNT, CDR2 YYREEE (reference sequence). The CDR3 loop is CASSLTVNSGANVLTF. DNA for the CDR3: TGTGCCAGCAGCTTGACAGTTAACTCTGGGGCCAACGTCCTGACTTTC.

This clone appeared once. This chain uses TRBV11-1 with TRBJ2-7; 13 nucleotides agree with TRBD2. The CDR3 loop spans 15 amino acids. V was pared by 5 bases and J by 4 bases, with 5 bases of the junction left unmatched. Germline V gene sequence: CDR1 SGHAT, CDR2 FQDESV (reference sequence). CDR3 sequence reads: CASSRGLAGTYEQYF. CDR3 in DNA: TGTGCCAGCAGCCGGGGACTAGCGGGAACTTACGAGCAGTACTTC.

This clone was detected only a few times. This chain uses TRBV7-9 with TRBJ1-4; 7 bases are shared with TRBD1. Germline V gene lookup returns CDR1 SEHNR and CDR2 FQNEAQ (reference sequence). V shed 6 bases and J 5 bases; nucleotides not matched to a gene: 9. The CDR3 loop spans 15 amino acids. The CDR3 bases are TGTGCCAGCAGATCCGACAGGGCTTACAATGAAAAACTGTTTTTT. Translated: CASRSDRAYNEKLFF.

The chain employs TRBV12-5 and TRBJ1-2; 8 nucleotides match TRBD1. V shed 5 bases and J 2 bases; nucleotides not matched to a gene: 7. This CDR3 region has 15 residues. Germline assignment: CDR1 LGHNT and CDR2 FRNRAP. CDR3 residues: CASGPRRGRNYGYTF. The CDR3 DNA reads as TGTGCTAGTGGTCCCCGCAGGGGGCGGAACTATGGCTACACCTTC.

This chain connects TRBV5-4 to TRBJ1-6, with D tentatively TRBD1 (5 bases). The CDR3 runs 15 residues. Germline V CDR1 and CDR2: SGHNT, YYREEE (reference sequence). V lost 0 bases and J lost 6, with 10 bases in between. DNA of the CDR3: TGTGCCAGCAGCTTGGCCGGGACTCCTAATTCACCCCTCCACTTT. Residues: CASSLAGTPNSPLHF.

The chain uses TRBV7-9 and TRBJ1-3; the D is unclear. Deletions cut 1 base from V and 10 bases from J, with 20 bases between. The CDR3 is made up of 16 amino acids. CDR1 is SEHNR, CDR2 FQNEAQ, per germline (reference sequence). DNA for the CDR3: TGTGCCAGCAGCTTAGATCTTGAGGAAGGCCTAGCGACCATATATTTT. This translates into CASSLDLEEGLATIYF.

Worth noting for this clone: The junction departs from the called germline gene at one end, perhaps through a read error. V is TRBV24-1 and J is TRBJ2-1, with 8 bases identical to TRBD1. This CDR3 comprises 18 residues. Germline V gene lookup returns CDR1 KGHDR and CDR2 SFDVKD. CDR3 nucleotide sequence: TGTGCCACCAGTGACCCACTGAGGACAGGGACCTCCTACAATGGGCAGTTCTTC. It translates to CATSDPLRTGTSYNGQFF.

The rearrangement links TRBV3-1 (or the pseudogene TRBV3-2) to TRBJ2-6; a weak D match, TRBD1 (6 bases). This CDR3 has 17 residues. CDR1 and CDR2 from the germline V gene are LGHDT and YNNKEL (reference sequence). The V gene lost 3 bases and the J gene lost 3 bases, with 15 bases spanning the gap. Here the CDR3 reads CASSHEGGVYGANVLTF. CDR3 bases: TGTGCCAGCAGCCATGAAGGGGGAGTTTATGGGGCCAACGTCCTGACTTTC.

The chain couples TRBV5-1 to TRBJ1-2; 7 nucleotides align to TRBD1. The germline gives CDR1 SGHRS, CDR2 YFSETQ. The CDR3 length is 14 residues. Losses at the gene ends were 4 bases for V and 5 bases for J; bases not matched to a gene: 8. CDR3 in amino acids: CASSTKGQFYGYTF. In nucleotides, the CDR3 is TGCGCCAGCAGCACAAAGGGACAGTTTTATGGCTACACCTTC.

The chain is built from TRBV27 and TRBJ2-2, with D hard to call. Per the germline V gene, CDR1 is MNHEY and CDR2 is SMNVEV (reference sequence). The V end was cut by 2 bases, the J end by 3 bases, with 7 bases between. The CDR3 is 14 amino acids. CDR3 sequence (DNA): TGTGCCAGCAGTTTAACTGTCCACACCGGGGAGCTGTTTTTT. It is translated as CASSLTVHTGELFF.